Below, one T cell receptor (beta chain) is given with its context. Its antigen remains unidentified. The input lacks base qualities; no much larger clone sits a single base away. TCRbeta CDR3 regions were amplified from genomic DNA by means of the immunoSEQ Assay, a bias-controlled multiplex PCR. Processing in the source paper ran as follows. The number of nucleated cells in each sample was estimated by amplification of reference gene primers within the assay. To quantify the absolute abundance of each unique TCRbeta CDR3 rearrangement, sequence reads were collapsed and filtered. For each sample, productive Simpson clonality was calculated as the square root of Simpson's diversity index over productive rearrangements. The clones in this table, taken by TCRdb from immuneACCESS, are in-frame only. Not every clone is retained; where verified, under half of the shortfall comes from an unresolved V gene, and the cause of the rest is unknown. D and trimming come from the DNA, and the V and J calls and clone size come from that table. The sample table shows around 46,000 clones, and roughly 86% are seen once. The ten largest clones add up to around a sixth of the sample.

These data are taken from a study of blood T cell repertoires in COVID-19 (dated by TCRdb to the early 2020s). About the investigation overall: Samples from collaborators originated in the United States, Italy and Spain and spanned both the acute and convalescent phases of COVID-19. The material from the prospective study consisted of cDNA or gDNA derived from T cells, B-cell-depleted T cells, or PBMCs. The dataset comprised deeply sampled blood TCRbeta repertoires from subjects exposed to, actively infected with, or recovered from COVID-19. The repertoires were released in a freely available public database intended as a resource for research on the immune response to SARS-CoV-2. The samples were drawn from two sources: the first 160 participants of the ongoing ImmuneRACE study, and over 1,000 subjects contributed by 6 global collaborators. Sample metadata almost always included a de-identified subject ID, COVID-19 status, age in years and sex. Where available, HLA class I and class II types were taken from metadata supplied by the sample provider and were not determined by assay-based typing.

Each collaborating institution followed its own protocols to collect whole blood in K2EDTA tubes. For TCRbeta analysis, collaborator samples were shipped as frozen whole blood, as isolated PBMCs, or as DNA extracted from either sample type. Beyond this particular receptor, the publication reports: The amount of clinical and demographic metadata varied by source and participant and was provided uncurated.

Sequences were obtained from peripheral blood. The receptor's source is a man in his sixties with active or convalescent COVID-19.

The sequenced DNA is TGTGCCAGCAGCTCCCATAACCAGGGTCCCTGGAAGGAAATGAACACTGAAGCTTTCTTT. This codes for CASSSHNQGPWKEMNTEAFF. The chain couples TRBV21-1 to TRBJ1-1; TRBD1, the D gene given by the table, was not confirmed from the DNA. TRBV21-1 is annotated as a pseudogene. The CDR3, cysteine through phenylalanine, is 20 amino acids long. Solely the CDR3 DNA is kept, with 60 bases framed from the first base.